The 24 T cell receptor beta chains presented below share a single source sample, sequenced in a study of T cells after yellow fever vaccination. TCRdb independently ran MiXCR on the 5' RACE reads; one entry per CDR3 protein. The repertoire holds under 150,000 distinct CDR3 sequences, with 7.7% as singletons. This material consisted of CD4+ T cells sorted from PBMCs, taken 5 days after the yellow fever booster vaccination. The receptor set was obtained from a man between 25 and 39 years old who received the YFV17D yellow fever vaccine.

This clonotype was counted at least ten times. The CDR3 DNA sequence: TGTGCCAGCAGCAGGGACACCTACGAGCAGTACTTC. It specifies CASSRDTYEQYF. This chain links TRBV5-4 with TRBJ2-7; D might be TRBD1 (6 bases). The germline V gene encodes CDR1 SGHNT and CDR2 YYREEE (reference sequence). This CDR3 is built from 12 residues. Between the trimmed V and J ends, which lost 4 bases and 2 bases, there was a span of 7 bases.

This clonotype came up many times. The chain uses TRBV20-1 and TRBJ2-3, with a possible D match to TRBD2 (6 bases). Germline V gene lookup returns CDR1 DFQATT and CDR2 SNEGSKA (reference sequence). V was cut by 7 bases and J by 4 bases, with 15 bases left in between. CDR3 length: 13 residues. The CDR3: CSDRRGTADTQYF. CDR3 nucleotide sequence: TGCAGTGATCGGAGGGGAACGGCAGATACGCAGTATTTT.

This clonotype was seen at least ten times. This chain uses TRBV7-2 with TRBJ1-2, with 7 bases fitting TRBD1. The CDR3 sequence is 15 residues long. The germline gives CDR1 SGHTA, CDR2 FQGNSA. The junction had 13 bases not matched to a gene; V was cut back by 2 bases and J by 10 bases. CDR3 sequence reads: CASSLYDSVDRAYTF. DNA for the CDR3: TGTGCCAGCAGCTTATACGACTCGGTCGACAGGGCCTACACCTTC. Full variable domain (remainder filled in from reference TRBV7-2 and TRBJ1-2): GAGVSQSPSNKVTEKGKDVELRCDPISGHTALYWYRQSLGQGLEFLIYFQGNSAPDKSGLPSDRFSAERTGGSVSTLTIQRTQQEDSAVYLCASSLYDSVDRAYTFGSGTRLTVV.

This clonotype was picked up many times. The chain uses TRBV20-1 and TRBJ1-4, with a weak D call TRBD1 (6 bases). V gave up 3 bases and J gave up 4 bases, with 12 bases separating them. The CDR3 has 14 amino acids. Per the germline V gene, CDR1 is DFQATT and CDR2 is SNEGSKA (reference sequence). CDR3 DNA: TGCAGTGCTAGTTACAGGGCTCTTAATGAAAAACTGTTTTTT. Translated, it gives CSASYRALNEKLFF.

This clonotype was observed many times. The CDR3 region is CSGLDNEQFF. CDR3 nucleotide sequence: TGCAGCGGACTTGACAATGAGCAGTTCTTC. The chain couples TRBV29-1 to TRBJ2-1; D remains ambiguous. With 7 bases removed from V and 5 bases from J, the gap between germline ends came to 6 bases. Per germline, CDR1 SQVTM and CDR2 ANQGSEA. The CDR3 contains 10 residues.

The sample holds many counts of this clonotype. The chain couples TRBV10-3 to TRBJ2-3; D is unclear. Germline V gene data show CDR1 as ENHRY and CDR2 as SYGVKD. With 6 bases removed from V and 5 bases from J, the gap between germline ends came to 21 bases. The CDR3 consists of 16 residues. The CDR3 DNA follows: TGTGCCATCAGCCACCCTACCAAAAGCTTGCTAGATACGCAGTATTTT. Amino acid sequence: CAISHPTKSLLDTQYF.

As for this clonotype: A read error may explain this, as a much larger clone is one base away. The conserved phenylalanine or tryptophan normally closing the CDR3 is absent here, so this likely arose from a read error. The chain combines TRBV4-2 with TRBJ2-7, with D perhaps matching TRBD2 (7 bases). CDR1 LGHNA and CDR2 YNFKEQ come from the germline V gene. V was pared by 2 bases and J by 0 bases, with 11 bases between. This CDR3 comprises 15 residues. The CDR3 DNA is TGTGCCAGCAGCCAACTAGCGGACAGCTCCTACGAGCAGTACCTC. Amino acid sequence: CASSQLADSSYEQYL.

The chain uses TRBV19 and TRBJ1-1; no reliable D call. V dropped 5 bases and J dropped 5 bases, with 12 bases sitting between them. From germline, CDR1 is LNHDA and CDR2 SQIVND (reference sequence). CDR3 length equals 13 residues. CDR3 nucleotides: TGTGCCAGTAGTTACGGGGTAGGGACTGAAGCTTTCTTT. Its translation is CASSYGVGTEAFF. The variable domain in full, with the rest retrieved from reference TRBV19 and TRBJ1-1, is DGGITQSPKYLFRKEGQNVTLSCEQNLNHDAMYWYRQDPGQGLRLIYYSQIVNDFQKGDIAEGYSVSREKKESFPLTVTSAQKNPTAFYLCASSYGVGTEAFFGQGTRLTVV.

The chain employs TRBV7-3 and TRBJ2-3; the match to TRBD2 covers 9 bases. Germline V CDR1 and CDR2: SGHTA, FQGTGA. CDR3 length: 16 residues. Trimming took 8 bases from V and 3 from J; bases not matched to a gene: 12. This CDR3 is CASSPGGRAGTDTQYF. The CDR3 coding sequence is TGTGCCAGCTCGCCGGGCGGGAGGGCCGGGACAGATACGCAGTATTTT.

The V call is TRBV5-1, the J call TRBJ2-7; a weak D match, TRBD2 (5 bases). The CDR3 length is 13 residues. The germline V gene has CDR1 SGHRS and CDR2 YFSETQ. Trimming removed 4 bases at V and 5 bases at J, with 13 bases between. The CDR3: CASSPSWRDEQYF. CDR3 sequence (DNA): TGCGCCAGCAGCCCCTCTTGGCGGGACGAGCAGTACTTC.

This clonotype was recorded at least ten times. V gene TRBV7-3 combines with J gene TRBJ2-1; 10 bases are shared with TRBD2. The CDR3 contains 14 residues. Germline values: CDR1 SGHTA, CDR2 FQGTGA. The V gene end was trimmed by 0 bases and the J gene end by 9 bases; junction bases not matched to a gene: 2. Written as DNA, the CDR3 is TGTGCCAGCAGCTTAACAGCGGGAGGGGCTGAGCAGTTCTTC. It encodes CASSLTAGGAEQFF.

The genes are TRBV6-2 or TRBV6-3 and TRBJ2-7; a possible D gene is TRBD1 (6 bases). This CDR3 is 17 amino acids long. CDR1 is MNHEY and CDR2 is SVGEGT in the germline V gene. Trimming took off 5 bases at V and 3 bases at J, with 23 bases between the two ends. The CDR3 coding sequence is TGTGCCAGCAGTCCGAACAACCCCCGGACAGCCGACTACGAGCAGTACTTC. This gives the protein CASSPNNPRTADYEQYF.

This clonotype was detected ten times or more. The V call is TRBV24-1, the J call TRBJ2-5; tentative D call: TRBD1 (7 bases). The CDR3 contains 13 residues. Per germline, CDR1 KGHDR and CDR2 SFDVKD. Trimming pared 7 bases from V and 5 bases from J, leaving 13 bases between. CDR3 region: CATSAGGKETQYF. DNA for the CDR3: TGTGCCACCAGCGCAGGGGGGAAGGAGACCCAGTACTTC.

This clonotype was observed at least ten times. The CDR3 spells CASSSYTGSGAKNIQYF. The CDR3 DNA sequence: TGTGCCAGCAGTTCTTACACAGGGTCGGGGGCCAAAAACATTCAGTACTTC. The J gene is TRBJ2-4, the V gene TRBV6-5; TRBD1 might be the D (6 bases). CDR1 MNHEY and CDR2 SVGAGI come from the germline V gene. This CDR3 has 17 residues. V was pared by 4 bases and J by 1 base, with 17 bases between.

Many counts were recorded for this clonotype. V and J are TRBV15 and TRBJ2-7; D is perhaps TRBD2 (5 bases). This CDR3 region has 15 residues. Germline loops: CDR1 LNHNV, CDR2 YYDKDF (reference sequence). Trimming removed 0 bases at V and 2 bases at J, with 11 bases between. The DNA for the CDR3 is TGTGCCACCAGCAGAGATCCGGCCGGGACCTACGAGCAGTACTTC. Residues: CATSRDPAGTYEQYF.

This clonotype was seen ten or more times. The J gene is TRBJ2-7, the V gene TRBV5-1; no definite D call. The CDR3 contains 14 residues. V gave up 4 bases and J gave up 0 bases, with 11 bases separating them. Germline-derived CDR1 and CDR2 are SGHRS and YFSETQ. The chain's CDR3 is CASSLVGASYEQYF. CDR3 in DNA: TGCGCCAGCAGCCTGGTAGGTGCCTCCTACGAGCAGTACTTC.

This clonotype was observed many times. The rearrangement uses TRBV19 and TRBJ2-7, with 10 nucleotides matching TRBD1. Trimming took 9 bases from V and 3 from J; bases not matched to a gene: 8. Looked up from germline, CDR1 is LNHDA and CDR2 is SQIVND (reference sequence). The CDR3 has 14 amino acids. The DNA for the CDR3 is TGTGCCAGCCAGAAGACAGGGGGCTTCTACGAGCAGTACTTC. Its protein is CASQKTGGFYEQYF.

With respect to this clonotype: A much larger clone differs by one base, so this may be a read error. The J gene is TRBJ2-5, the V gene TRBV20-1, with a weak D call TRBD2 (6 bases). The CDR3 has 13 residues. Trimming cost V 3 bases and J 4 bases, with 12 bases left between them. Looked up from germline, CDR1 is DFQATT and CDR2 is SNEGSKA (reference sequence). The DNA of the CDR3 is TGCAGTGCTAGGCGGGACTTCGCAGAGACCCAGTACTTC. Translated, it gives CSARRDFAETQYF.

This clonotype was seen repeatedly, ten times or more. The rearrangement joins TRBV3-1 to TRBJ1-1, with no clear D. Trimming cost V 0 bases and J 5 bases, with 7 bases left between them. The CDR3 has 13 residues. From germline, CDR1 is LGHDT and CDR2 YNNKEL (reference sequence). CDR3 residues: CASSQEGGTEAFF. The CDR3 DNA reads TGTGCCAGCAGCCAAGAAGGTGGAACTGAAGCTTTCTTT.

This clonotype was seen many times. CDR3: CASSFANTEAFF. The CDR3 nucleotides read TGTGCCAGCAGCTTCGCTAACACTGAAGCTTTCTTT. The chain is built from TRBV6-6 and TRBJ1-1, with D uncertain. Trimming removed 6 bases from V and 2 bases from J, with 7 bases in between. The V gene's germline CDR1 is MNHNY and CDR2 SVGAGI (reference sequence). The CDR3 is 12 residues long.

This clonotype appeared many times. The chain employs TRBV7-2 and TRBJ2-7; D call uncertain. Trimming cost V 5 bases and J 4 bases, with 9 bases left between them. CDR3 length: 12 amino acids. Germline CDR1 is SGHTA and CDR2 is FQGNSA. The DNA for the CDR3 is TGTGCCAGCAGCGTGGACGGATACGAGCAGTACTTC. Encoded protein: CASSVDGYEQYF.

In this sample, this clonotype turned up many times. The CDR3 protein is CATSRAAGDHQPQHF. Here the CDR3 DNA reads TGTGCCACCAGCAGAGCGGCAGGGGATCATCAGCCCCAGCATTTT. The chain has TRBV15 and TRBJ1-5; tentative D call: TRBD1 (6 bases). The CDR3 length is 15 residues. The germline V gene encodes CDR1 LNHNV and CDR2 YYDKDF (reference sequence). The V gene lost 1 base and the J gene lost 5 bases, with 12 bases spanning the gap.

This clonotype has a count of ten or more. The chain links TRBV29-1 to TRBJ2-3; the D gene is possibly TRBD1 (6 bases). The ends were cut back, 7 bases at V and 0 bases at J, with 8 bases in the middle. The germline gives CDR1 SQVTM, CDR2 ANQGSEA. The CDR3 totals 12 residues. The CDR3 DNA sequence: TGCAGCGCTGGGGGCAGCACAGATACGCAGTATTTT. As protein: CSAGGSTDTQYF.

This clonotype was detected ten times or more. The V call is TRBV18, the J call TRBJ2-7, with unresolved D. V lost 4 bases and J lost 4, with 8 bases in between. The germline V gene has CDR1 KGHSH and CDR2 LQKENI. The CDR3 loop spans 12 amino acids. CDR3 protein: CASSRERYEQYF. CDR3 coding DNA: TGTGCCAGCTCACGGGAAAGGTACGAGCAGTACTTC.